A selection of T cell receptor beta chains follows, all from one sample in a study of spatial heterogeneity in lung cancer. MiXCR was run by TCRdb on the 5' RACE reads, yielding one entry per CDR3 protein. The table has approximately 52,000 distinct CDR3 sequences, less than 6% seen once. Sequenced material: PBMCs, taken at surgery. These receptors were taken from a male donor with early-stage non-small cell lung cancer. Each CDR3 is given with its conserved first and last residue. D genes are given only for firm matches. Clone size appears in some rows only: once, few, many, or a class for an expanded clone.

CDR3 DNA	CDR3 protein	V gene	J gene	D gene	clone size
TGTGCCAGCAGTTGGAAAGTACCCTCTGGGGCCAACGTCCTGACTTTC	CASSWKVPSGANVLTF	TRBV27	TRBJ2-6	.	many
TGTGCCAGCAGCCCAGGGGCGGGTACGCAGTATTTT	CASSPGAGTQYF	TRBV7-2	TRBJ2-3	.	many
TGCGCCAGCCCGTCTGTAGCCGGGGAGCTGTTTTTT	CASPSVAGELFF	TRBV10-1	TRBJ2-2	.	many
TGTGCCAGCAGCCTTAGTTGGAGGACCGACAGGAGCTCCTACGAGCAGTACTTC	CASSLSWRTDRSSYEQYF	TRBV7-2	TRBJ2-7	.	many
TGTGCCAGCAATACGGGCACAGATACGCAGTATTTT	CASNTGTDTQYF	TRBV5-4	TRBJ2-3	.	many
TGTGCCAGCAGCTTAGTGGGGGGTTACCCCACTGAAGCTTTCTTT	CASSLVGGYPTEAFF	TRBV11-2	TRBJ1-1	.	many
TGCAGTGCTAATACCCAGAGCGGGAGGGAATACAATGAGCAGTTCTTC	CSANTQSGREYNEQFF	TRBV20-1	TRBJ2-1	TRBD2	many
TGCGCCAGCAGCCCGAGAGGCAGCTCTCACGGGGAAAAACTGTTTTTT	CASSPRGSSHGEKLFF	TRBV4-1	TRBJ1-4	.	many
TGTGCCAGCAGTTTCGCGAACACCGGGGAGCTGTTTTTT	CASSFANTGELFF	TRBV27	TRBJ2-2	.	many
TGTGCCTGGACAAATATTGGCGAGACAGGGGCCTACGAGCAGTACTTC	CAWTNIGETGAYEQYF	TRBV30	TRBJ2-7	TRBD1	many
TGTGCCAGCAGCTCCTCGGGACAGCCCCTAAGCTTC	CASSSSGQPLSF	TRBV7-9	TRBJ2-1	TRBD1	many
TGTGCCAGCAGCTTAAAGGGCAGGGAAGAGACCCAGTACTTC	CASSLKGREETQYF	TRBV7-9	TRBJ2-5	.	many
TGCAGTGCTAGAGAAGCGGATGCCCCCTACGAGCAGTACTTC	CSAREADAPYEQYF	TRBV20-1	TRBJ2-7	.	few
TGTGCCATCAGTCCGAGCAGCTCGGTGGGCAATCAGCCCCAGCATTTT	CAISPSSSVGNQPQHF	TRBV10-3	TRBJ1-5	.	many
TGTGCCAGCAGATATTTGGGACTCAATCAGCCCCAGCATTTT	CASRYLGLNQPQHF	TRBV6-5	TRBJ1-5	.	many
TGCAGTGTAAGGACAGGCTATAGCAATCAGCCCCAGCATTTT	CSVRTGYSNQPQHF	TRBV20-1	TRBJ1-5	TRBD1	many
TGTGCCAGCAGCACCTACAGGGGGGTCAATGAAAAACTGTTTTTT	CASSTYRGVNEKLFF	TRBV7-2	TRBJ1-4	TRBD1	many
TGTGCCACCAGTGATACTGGACAGGCGACCGGGGAGCTGTTTTTT	CATSDTGQATGELFF	TRBV24-1	TRBJ2-2	TRBD1	many
TGTGCCAGCAGTTACTCGAAGGGGACAGGGGGCGTCGCAGATACGCAGTATTTT	CASSYSKGTGGVADTQYF	TRBV6-6	TRBJ2-3	TRBD1	many
TGCGCCAGCAGCTTGGGAGGTCCTACAGACGAGCAGTACTTC	CASSLGGPTDEQYF	TRBV5-1	TRBJ2-7	.	many
TGTGCCAGCAGTCTACGACAGGGCAGTAGAGGCTACACCTTC	CASSLRQGSRGYTF	TRBV28	TRBJ1-2	TRBD1	many
TGTGCCAGCAGCGAGGTACTAGCCAAAAACATTCAGTACTTC	CASSEVLAKNIQYF	TRBV13	TRBJ2-4	.	.
TGTGCCATCAGTGACCGAGGGACTAGCGGCCCCTGGCAAAATGAGCAGTTCTTC	CAISDRGTSGPWQNEQFF	TRBV10-3	TRBJ2-1	TRBD2	.
TGTGCCACCAGCAGAGATGCGACAGATAATTCACCCCTCCACTTT	CATSRDATDNSPLHF	TRBV15	TRBJ1-6	.	many
TGTGCCAGCAGCGGGGCCGGGACCCATCGGGGCAGCTCCTACAATGAGCAGTTCTTC	CASSGAGTHRGSSYNEQFF	TRBV5-4	TRBJ2-1	.	many
TGTGCCAGCAGCTTGGGGGTGTTGAACACTGAAGCTTTCTTT	CASSLGVLNTEAFF	TRBV5-6	TRBJ1-1	.	few
TGTGCCAGCAGCCCGGCGGGAGAAATGGATAATGAGCAGTTCTTC	CASSPAGEMDNEQFF	TRBV5-4	TRBJ2-1	TRBD2	few
TGTGCCAGCAGCTTAACCTATAAAGATACGCAGTATTTT	CASSLTYKDTQYF	TRBV7-3	TRBJ2-3	.	many
TGCGCCAGCAGCCCAACACCAACCAGGGGAGTCGTTGAGCAGTTCTTC	CASSPTPTRGVVEQFF	TRBV5-1	TRBJ2-1	.	many
TGTGCCAGCAGCGAGCGACAGGGGACCTACGAGCAGTACTTC	CASSERQGTYEQYF	TRBV9	TRBJ2-7	TRBD1	many
TGTGCCAGCAGTTTACAGGATTACGATGGCTACACCTTC	CASSLQDYDGYTF	TRBV12-3/TRBV12-4	TRBJ1-2	.	many
TGCAGTGCTAGAGATAAGGGACTAGCGGGAGTAAATGAGCAGTTCTTC	CSARDKGLAGVNEQFF	TRBV20-1	TRBJ2-1	TRBD2	many
TGTGCCAGCAGCTTATCGCCGGGTCACAATGAGCAGTTCTTC	CASSLSPGHNEQFF	TRBV7-6	TRBJ2-1	.	many
TGTGCCAGCAGGCCGCGGGACAACACAGATACGCAGTATTTT	CASRPRDNTDTQYF	TRBV27	TRBJ2-3	.	few
TGTGCCAGCAGCTTGCCGGGGGAACAGCCCCAGCATTTT	CASSLPGEQPQHF	TRBV5-6	TRBJ1-5	.	many
TGCGCCAGCAGATCGACAGGCTACAGATCACCCCTCCACTTT	CASRSTGYRSPLHF	TRBV5-1	TRBJ1-6	.	.
TGCAGCGTTGATAATGGCGCAGATACGCAGTATTTT	CSVDNGADTQYF	TRBV29-1	TRBJ2-3	.	many
TGTGCCAGCAGTTCCCGACTAGCGGAGACACAAGAGACCCAGTACTTC	CASSSRLAETQETQYF	TRBV6-2/TRBV6-3	TRBJ2-5	TRBD2	.
TGTGCCAGCAGTTTCGGCACAGGGCCCGGGGAGCTGTTTTTT	CASSFGTGPGELFF	TRBV12-3/TRBV12-4	TRBJ2-2	.	many
.	CASSRSAAFNQETRYF	TRBV14	TRBJ2-5	.	many
TGTGCCAGCAGTTTTTCGACAGGGGGCGAGTATGGCTACACCTTC	CASSFSTGGEYGYTF	TRBV6-5	TRBJ1-2	TRBD1	few
TGTGCCAGCAGCCCCGGGGTAGCCTACGAGCAGTACTTC	CASSPGVAYEQYF	TRBV7-2	TRBJ2-7	.	many